This entry lists 6 T cell receptor beta chains sequenced from one sample in a study of blood T cells in healthy people across ages. Combining a sample-barcoded 5' primer with a J-beta primer mix, a second PCR ran for roughly 7 to 12 cycles. TCRdb redid the calling of the 5' RACE reads with MiXCR, one entry per CDR3 protein. This repertoire shows roughly 700,000 distinct CDR3 sequences, about 32% found once; its top ten account for 15%. Sequenced: blood. The receptors originated from a woman over 75 in good health.

This clonotype was seen at least ten times. The J gene is TRBJ2-3, the V gene TRBV18, with unresolved D. The V end was cut by 1 base, the J end by 5 bases, with 4 bases between. Germline loops: CDR1 KGHSH, CDR2 LQKENI. This CDR3 spans 12 amino acids. The CDR3 DNA reads as TGTGCCAGCTCACCACGGCGAGATACGCAGTATTTT. Translation: CASSPRRDTQYF.

There are many counts of this clonotype. The rearrangement joins TRBV7-2 to TRBJ2-3; 9 bases match TRBD2. V dropped 5 bases and J dropped 3; count of bases not matched to a gene: 6. The CDR3 extends over 15 amino acids. The germline CDR1 and CDR2 sequences are SGHTA and FQGNSA. CDR3 coding DNA: TGTGCCAGCAGCAACAGCGGGGGGATGACAGATACGCAGTATTTT. It encodes CASSNSGGMTDTQYF.

CDR3 nucleotides: TGTGCCAGCAGCCAGGGGGGACAGATCAATGAGCAGTACTTC. Protein sequence: CASSQGGQINEQYF. This chain joins TRBV3-1 and TRBJ2-5; D might be TRBD1 (7 bases). Germline-derived CDR1 and CDR2 are LGHDT and YNNKEL (reference sequence). V lost 3 bases, J lost 11 bases, and 19 bases lay in between. The CDR3 totals 14 residues.

This clonotype was counted only a few times. This chain links TRBV19 with TRBJ1-1; D unclear. Germline-derived CDR1 and CDR2 are LNHDA and SQIVND (reference sequence). The CDR3 is made up of 14 amino acids. Trimming shortened V by 0 bases and J by 6 bases, and 11 bases separated the two germline ends. DNA for the CDR3: TGTGCCAGTAGTATAGATCGGAGGAGAGCTGAAGCTTTCTTT. Amino acid sequence: CASSIDRRRAEAFF.

Points on this clonotype: A much larger clonotype is one base distant, so this may be a read error. No conserved phenylalanine or tryptophan is present at the end of the CDR3, so a read error is the likely explanation. The chain joins TRBV3-1 to TRBJ2-3; 13 nucleotides line up with TRBD2. Germline V gene data show CDR1 as LGHDT and CDR2 as YNNKEL (reference sequence). V was clipped by 3 bases and J by 5 bases; unmatched bases: 5. This CDR3 contains 16 residues. For the CDR3, the DNA is TGTGCCAGCAGCCACCGACTAGCGGGGGGCAAAGATACGCAGTATTGT. Encoded protein: CASSHRLAGGKDTQYC.

This clonotype was detected many times. This CDR3 reads CSARDVRGYLETQYF. CDR3 in DNA: TGCAGTGCTAGAGATGTTAGGGGGTACCTAGAGACCCAGTACTTC. This chain uses TRBV20-1 with TRBJ2-5; possible D gene TRBD1, 6 bases. Trimming removed 0 bases at V and 4 bases at J, with 15 bases between. Germline-derived CDR1 and CDR2 are DFQATT and SNEGSKA (reference sequence). This CDR3 has 15 amino acids.